The 5 T cell receptor beta chains in this list originate from one sample, sequenced in a study of CD8 T cells in ankylosing spondylitis. TCRdb fed the 5' RACE reads into MiXCR, producing one record per CDR3 protein. Seen here are roughly 60,000 distinct CDR3 sequences, approximately 5.7% observed once, and the top ten hold 5%. The sequenced sample was synovial fluid, either unsorted or a sorted T cell fraction (not recorded which). All receptors derive from a male donor with ankylosing spondylitis.

This clonotype occurred a few times. J is TRBJ2-1 and V is TRBV6-1; D may correspond to TRBD1 or TRBD2 (6 bases each). Trimming shortened V by 6 bases and J by 2 bases, and 17 bases separated the two germline ends. Germline V gene data show CDR1 as MNHNS and CDR2 as SASEGT. This CDR3 has 16 amino acids. CDR3: CASRRGAGNTYNEQFF. The CDR3 region has the DNA TGTGCCAGCAGGAGGGGGGCGGGAAACACCTACAATGAGCAGTTCTTC.

At least ten counts were recorded for this clonotype. The chain is built from TRBV5-6 and TRBJ1-2, with 7 bases identical to TRBD1. Germline V CDR1 and CDR2: SGHDT, YYEEEE. J was trimmed by 4 bases and V by 3 bases; bases with no gene match: 6. This CDR3 comprises 14 residues. In DNA, the CDR3 is TGTGCCAGCAGCTGGGGGGACAGTTCCTATGGCTACACCTTC. Protein sequence: CASSWGDSSYGYTF.

This clonotype has ten or more counts. The rearrangement joins TRBV18 to TRBJ2-2; D might be TRBD1 (5 bases). From germline, CDR1 is KGHSH and CDR2 LQKENI. CDR3 size: 16 residues. The ends were cut back, 1 base at V and 6 bases at J, with 15 bases in the middle. The CDR3 DNA sequence: TGTGCCAGCTCACCACTCGTCGACAGTATCTCCGGGGAGCTGTTTTTT. It encodes CASSPLVDSISGELFF.

The sample holds many counts of this clonotype. The V call is TRBV20-1, the J call TRBJ1-1; D not certain. Germline values: CDR1 DFQATT, CDR2 SNEGSKA (reference sequence). V was clipped by 1 base and J by 0 bases, with 6 bases between them. The CDR3 is 13 residues long. The CDR3 region has the DNA TGCAGTGCTAGAGGGACGGTGAACACTGAAGCTTTCTTT. Translated, it gives CSARGTVNTEAFF.

This clonotype was seen repeatedly, ten times or more. The rearrangement links TRBV11-2 to TRBJ2-3; D gene unclear. V was trimmed by 2 bases and J by 2 bases, leaving 8 bases between them. The CDR3 runs to 14 residues. Germline assignment: CDR1 SGHAT and CDR2 FQNNGV. The DNA for the CDR3 is TGTGCCAGCAGCTTACTGCTATCCACAGATACGCAGTATTTT. This encodes CASSLLLSTDTQYF.